This passage covers 20 T cell receptor beta chains from one sample sequenced in a study of identical twins. TCRdb analysed the 5' RACE reads with MiXCR anew, one entry per CDR3 protein. The data show roughly 690,000 distinct CDR3 sequences, approximately 6% seen once. The sequenced material came from naive T cells sorted from blood. The receptor set was obtained from a man aged 18 to 29 in good health.

This clonotype has a count of ten or more. This sequence joins TRBV20-1 and TRBJ2-1; 10 nucleotides align to TRBD2. Unmatched junction bases numbered 9, after V lost 0 bases and J lost 7 bases. CDR3 size: 16 residues. The germline gives CDR1 DFQATT, CDR2 SNEGSKA (reference sequence). The CDR3 loop reads CSARDRSSGRGNEQFF. The CDR3, as DNA: TGCAGTGCTAGAGATCGGTCTAGCGGGAGAGGAAATGAGCAGTTCTTC.

This clonotype was seen repeatedly, ten times or more. The V and J genes are TRBV29-1 and TRBJ1-1; TRBD1 might be the D (6 bases). The germline V gene has CDR1 SQVTM and CDR2 ANQGSEA. The CDR3 extends over 12 amino acids. Trimming shortened V by 4 bases and J by 8 bases, and 14 bases separated the two germline ends. The CDR3 DNA follows: TGCAGCGTTGGCTCAGGGGTTTCGGAAGCTTTCTTT. Translated: CSVGSGVSEAFF.

This clonotype was seen ten or more times. The J gene is TRBJ2-5, the V gene TRBV5-4, with TRBD2 matching over 10 bases. The CDR3 spans 15 residues. The V and J ends lost 4 bases and 5 bases, in that order; junction bases with no gene match: 8. Looked up from germline, CDR1 is SGHNT and CDR2 is YYREEE (reference sequence). CDR3 DNA sequence: TGTGCCAGCAGCCCAACTAGCGGGATATGGGAGACCCAGTACTTC. Translation: CASSPTSGIWETQYF.

This clonotype was counted at least ten times. This chain links TRBV4-3 with TRBJ2-7; D is uncertain. Trimming shortened V by 0 bases and J by 2 bases, and 11 bases separated the two germline ends. The CDR3 loop spans 15 amino acids. CDR1 is LGHNA, CDR2 YSLEER, per germline. DNA for the CDR3: TGCGCCAGCAGCCAAGATCGCCAGGCCCCCTACGAGCAGTACTTC. Translating it yields CASSQDRQAPYEQYF.

This clonotype was recorded a few times. V is TRBV5-1 and J is TRBJ2-1; D is perhaps TRBD1 or TRBD2 (5 bases each). Between the trimmed V and J ends, which lost 3 bases and 4 bases, there was a span of 11 bases. The CDR3 extends over 14 amino acids. Germline CDR1 reads SGHRS; CDR2 reads YFSETQ. CDR3: CASSYRDQYNEQFF. CDR3 coding DNA: TGCGCCAGCAGCTACCGGGACCAATACAATGAGCAGTTCTTC.

This clonotype showed up many times. V and J are TRBV30 and TRBJ2-5, with D perhaps TRBD2 (6 bases). Germline CDR1 reads GTSNPN; CDR2 reads SVGIG (reference sequence). V was clipped by 7 bases and J by 6 bases, with 18 bases between them. This CDR3 comprises 13 residues. The CDR3 protein is CASGREETKTQYF. For the CDR3, the DNA is TGTGCCTCCGGCAGGGAGGAGACGAAGACCCAGTACTTC.

This clonotype has at least ten counts. The V call is TRBV29-1, the J call TRBJ2-5; 12 bases agree with TRBD2. The CDR3 consists of 15 residues. Germline V gene lookup returns CDR1 SQVTM and CDR2 ANQGSEA. J lost 4 bases, V lost 0 bases, and 3 bases had no gene match. The CDR3 DNA is TGCAGCGTTGAAGATCCGGGACTAGCGGGAGAGACCCAGTACTTC. This gives the protein CSVEDPGLAGETQYF.

This clonotype was found many times. The J gene is TRBJ2-1, the V gene TRBV4-3; no firm D call. From germline, CDR1 is LGHNA and CDR2 YSLEER. V was shortened by 2 bases and J by 6 bases, with 14 bases between the two germline ends. The CDR3 length is 15 residues. The CDR3 DNA follows: TGCGCCAGCAGCCAAACGGGCCCCCCGGGCAATGAGCAGTTCTTC. Residues: CASSQTGPPGNEQFF.

This sequence joins TRBV7-9 and TRBJ2-3, with TRBD2 matching over 8 bases. Germline CDR1 SEHNR, CDR2 FQNEAQ (reference sequence). V shed 7 bases, J shed 0 bases, and the junction held 12 bases outside the gene matches. The CDR3 length is 17 residues. The CDR3 loop reads CASTQRRLAGSTDTQYF. DNA for the CDR3: TGTGCCAGCACCCAAAGACGTCTAGCGGGTAGCACAGATACGCAGTATTTT.

This clonotype was counted between two and nine times. This rearrangement joins TRBV24-1 to TRBJ2-4, with D possibly called TRBD1 or TRBD2 (6 bases each). The CDR3 sequence is 18 residues long. V dropped 7 bases and J dropped 8 bases, with 29 bases sitting between them. The germline CDR1 and CDR2 sequences are KGHDR and SFDVKD. In DNA form, the CDR3 reads TGTGCCACCAGCCGGGACTCTCCGTGGGGGCCGTTTCGGGACATTCAGTACTTC. Protein: CATSRDSPWGPFRDIQYF.

This clonotype was recorded many times. V and J are TRBV29-1 and TRBJ1-2, with unresolved D. There are 11 residues in the CDR3. The V gene's germline CDR1 is SQVTM and CDR2 ANQGSEA. V lost 2 bases, J lost 6 bases, and 7 bases lay in between. In DNA form, the CDR3 reads TGCAGCGTTGAAAGCATCCATGGCTACACCTTC. This encodes CSVESIHGYTF.

There are many counts of this clonotype. The chain combines TRBV18 with TRBJ1-6; D gene unclear. The CDR3 is 13 amino acids. Between the trimmed V and J ends, which lost 0 bases and 7 bases, there was a span of 4 bases. Germline V gene lookup returns CDR1 KGHSH and CDR2 LQKENI. CDR3 nucleotide sequence: TGTGCCAGCTCACCACCTAACAATTCACCCCTCCACTTT. Protein product: CASSPPNNSPLHF.

This clonotype has a handful of counts. The chain joins TRBV27 to TRBJ1-3; unclear D gene. Trimming stripped 6 bases from V and 0 bases from J, with 15 bases between. CDR1 and CDR2 from the germline V gene are MNHEY and SMNVEV (reference sequence). The CDR3 has 16 amino acids. For the CDR3, the DNA is TGTGCCAGCAGGCGTCTCGGCGATTACTCTGGAAACACCATATATTTT. Translated, it gives CASRRLGDYSGNTIYF.

The V call is TRBV9, the J call TRBJ2-2; the D call may be TRBD1 or TRBD2 (5 bases each). The V gene lost 3 bases and the J gene lost 7 bases, with 10 bases spanning the gap. CDR1 is SGDLS, CDR2 YYNGEE, per germline. There are 13 residues in the CDR3. The CDR3 nucleotides read TGTGCCAGCAGCGCGATGGGGGACGGGGAGCTGTTTTTT. It yields the protein CASSAMGDGELFF.

This clonotype was counted only a few times. The DNA for the CDR3 is TGCGCCAGCAGTGAGCTTAGCGGGGGACCCGCGAATGAGCAGTTCTTC. Amino acids: CASSELSGGPANEQFF. The V gene is TRBV10-2, the J gene TRBJ2-1; 9 positions match TRBD2. The CDR3 has 16 residues. CDR1 is WSHSY, CDR2 SAAADI, per germline. Unmatched junction bases numbered 9, after V lost 2 bases and J lost 7 bases.

This clonotype was counted at least ten times. The rearrangement joins TRBV12-3 or TRBV12-4 to TRBJ2-7; the D gene is possibly TRBD2 (5 bases). CDR3 length equals 15 residues. Between the trimmed V and J ends, which lost 3 bases and 7 bases, there was a span of 19 bases. The CDR3 nucleotides read TGTGCCAGCAGTTTCAGCGGACTGCCTCTGGGTGAGCAGTACTTC. Its protein product is CASSFSGLPLGEQYF.

The sample holds many counts of this clonotype. The J gene is TRBJ2-5, the V gene TRBV10-1; D is unresolved. The CDR3 spans 13 residues. The V gene's germline CDR1 is WNHNN and CDR2 SYGVQD (reference sequence). With 6 bases removed from V and 1 base from J, the gap between germline ends came to 9 bases. The CDR3 DNA follows: TGCGCCAGCAGGGGGTGGGTCCAAGAGACCCAGTACTTC. Encoded protein: CASRGWVQETQYF.

Ten or more counts support this clonotype. The CDR3 DNA reads as TGTGCCAGCAGCGGGGGAGCGGGAGTGACAGATACGCAGTATTTT. The encoded protein is CASSGGAGVTDTQYF. This rearrangement joins TRBV9 to TRBJ2-3; 8 bases line up with TRBD2. The CDR3 runs to 15 residues. V was clipped by 3 bases and J by 3 bases; unmatched bases: 6. Germline CDR1 reads SGDLS; CDR2 reads YYNGEE.

CDR3 sequence (DNA): TGTGCCAGCAGGCAGGGGGGGAACGAGCAGTACTTC. Amino acids: CASRQGGNEQYF. This chain links TRBV28 with TRBJ2-7; D is possibly TRBD1 or TRBD2 (7 bases each). The germline V and J ends were trimmed by 6 bases and 5 bases, with 11 bases remaining between them. This CDR3 spans 12 amino acids. CDR1 and CDR2 from the germline V gene are MDHEN and SYDVKM.

The J gene is TRBJ2-5, the V gene TRBV5-1; D gene ambiguous. V lost 6 bases, J lost 4 bases, and 13 bases lay in between. Germline-derived CDR1 and CDR2 are SGHRS and YFSETQ. The CDR3 consists of 13 residues. The CDR3 reads CASTPRAGETQYF. Written as DNA, the CDR3 is TGCGCCAGCACCCCCCGAGCTGGAGAGACCCAGTACTTC.